A single sample gave rise to the 5 T cell receptor beta chains below, sequenced in a study of blood T cell repertoires in COVID-19. Produced via immunoSEQ multiplex PCR; TCRdb's table is partial and in-frame only. This sample carries about 64,000 clones, 82% of them seen once, and the ten largest clones take roughly an eighth. Material for sequencing was peripheral blood. Receptor source: a human donor in a cohort sampled during active COVID-19.

This clone was counted at least ten times. The chain uses TRBV3-1 (or the pseudogene TRBV3-2) and TRBJ2-5, with D unclear. This CDR3 has 11 residues. Germline CDR1 reads LGHDT; CDR2 reads YNNKEL (reference sequence). The V gene lost 5 bases and the J gene lost 5 bases, with 6 bases spanning the gap. The CDR3 nucleotides are TGTGCCAGCAGCTTTCGGGAGACCCAGTACTTC. It translates to CASSFRETQYF.

This clone has more than one count but fewer than ten. This chain joins TRBV11-2 and TRBJ2-5; 9 nucleotides agree with TRBD2. Germline CDR1 is SGHAT and CDR2 is FQNNGV. V shed 1 base, J shed 5 bases, and the junction held 8 bases outside the gene matches. The CDR3 has 16 amino acids. The CDR3, as DNA: TGTGCCAGCAGCTTAGTAGCGGGGGCCCCCTCGGAGACCCAGTACTTC. Protein: CASSLVAGAPSETQYF.

The chain couples TRBV4-1 to TRBJ2-2; TRBD1 might be the D (6 bases). Germline values: CDR1 MGHRA, CDR2 YSYEKL. The length of the CDR3 is 18 residues. Trimming cost V 0 bases and J 0 bases, with 14 bases left between them. The CDR3 DNA reads as TGCGCCAGCAGCCAAGATGGGATTAGGACAGCGAACACCGGGGAGCTGTTTTTT. The encoded protein is CASSQDGIRTANTGELFF.

This clone has just one count. This chain uses TRBV12-3 or TRBV12-4 with TRBJ2-5; TRBD2 might be the D (6 bases). This CDR3 contains 12 residues. Deletions cut 4 bases from V and 5 bases from J, with 8 bases between. The CDR3 sequence: CASSSSVETQYF. The DNA of the CDR3 is TGTGCCAGCAGTTCTAGCGTCGAGACCCAGTACTTC.

This rearrangement joins TRBV10-3 to TRBJ2-6; D is undetermined. Germline CDR1 ENHRY, CDR2 SYGVKD. The length of the CDR3 is 12 residues. CDR3 sequence: CATGSGANVLTF. The CDR3 DNA reads as TGTGCTACGGGCTCTGGGGCCAACGTCCTGACTTTC.